This T cell receptor (beta chain) was profiled in a study of CD8 T cells in ankylosing spondylitis. TCRdb reprocessed the 5' RACE reads with MiXCR, giving one entry per CDR3 protein. This sample has over 700,000 distinct CDR3 sequences, with 15% to 20% found just once. This clonotype was detected only a few times. Its antigen is currently unknown. Germline lookup yields CDR1 SGHTA and CDR2 FQGNSA. The CDR3 totals 16 residues. V shed 5 bases and J shed 5 bases, with 20 bases lying between them. Study-level findings and limits: In the blood and synovial fluid of reactive arthritis, some motif variants had been previously reported. Seven to nine highly homologous variants made up a TCR beta motif, and this motif appeared characteristic of ankylosing spondylitis blood.

The genes are TRBV7-2 and TRBJ2-3; the D gene is possibly TRBD2 (5 bases). This receptor was obtained from a male donor with ankylosing spondylitis. Sequencing input: blood, either unsorted or a sorted T cell fraction (not recorded which). The CDR3 reads CASSPPWAGPGDTQYF. CDR3 sequence (DNA): TGTGCCAGCAGCCCACCTTGGGCGGGCCCGGGAGATACGCAGTATTTT.